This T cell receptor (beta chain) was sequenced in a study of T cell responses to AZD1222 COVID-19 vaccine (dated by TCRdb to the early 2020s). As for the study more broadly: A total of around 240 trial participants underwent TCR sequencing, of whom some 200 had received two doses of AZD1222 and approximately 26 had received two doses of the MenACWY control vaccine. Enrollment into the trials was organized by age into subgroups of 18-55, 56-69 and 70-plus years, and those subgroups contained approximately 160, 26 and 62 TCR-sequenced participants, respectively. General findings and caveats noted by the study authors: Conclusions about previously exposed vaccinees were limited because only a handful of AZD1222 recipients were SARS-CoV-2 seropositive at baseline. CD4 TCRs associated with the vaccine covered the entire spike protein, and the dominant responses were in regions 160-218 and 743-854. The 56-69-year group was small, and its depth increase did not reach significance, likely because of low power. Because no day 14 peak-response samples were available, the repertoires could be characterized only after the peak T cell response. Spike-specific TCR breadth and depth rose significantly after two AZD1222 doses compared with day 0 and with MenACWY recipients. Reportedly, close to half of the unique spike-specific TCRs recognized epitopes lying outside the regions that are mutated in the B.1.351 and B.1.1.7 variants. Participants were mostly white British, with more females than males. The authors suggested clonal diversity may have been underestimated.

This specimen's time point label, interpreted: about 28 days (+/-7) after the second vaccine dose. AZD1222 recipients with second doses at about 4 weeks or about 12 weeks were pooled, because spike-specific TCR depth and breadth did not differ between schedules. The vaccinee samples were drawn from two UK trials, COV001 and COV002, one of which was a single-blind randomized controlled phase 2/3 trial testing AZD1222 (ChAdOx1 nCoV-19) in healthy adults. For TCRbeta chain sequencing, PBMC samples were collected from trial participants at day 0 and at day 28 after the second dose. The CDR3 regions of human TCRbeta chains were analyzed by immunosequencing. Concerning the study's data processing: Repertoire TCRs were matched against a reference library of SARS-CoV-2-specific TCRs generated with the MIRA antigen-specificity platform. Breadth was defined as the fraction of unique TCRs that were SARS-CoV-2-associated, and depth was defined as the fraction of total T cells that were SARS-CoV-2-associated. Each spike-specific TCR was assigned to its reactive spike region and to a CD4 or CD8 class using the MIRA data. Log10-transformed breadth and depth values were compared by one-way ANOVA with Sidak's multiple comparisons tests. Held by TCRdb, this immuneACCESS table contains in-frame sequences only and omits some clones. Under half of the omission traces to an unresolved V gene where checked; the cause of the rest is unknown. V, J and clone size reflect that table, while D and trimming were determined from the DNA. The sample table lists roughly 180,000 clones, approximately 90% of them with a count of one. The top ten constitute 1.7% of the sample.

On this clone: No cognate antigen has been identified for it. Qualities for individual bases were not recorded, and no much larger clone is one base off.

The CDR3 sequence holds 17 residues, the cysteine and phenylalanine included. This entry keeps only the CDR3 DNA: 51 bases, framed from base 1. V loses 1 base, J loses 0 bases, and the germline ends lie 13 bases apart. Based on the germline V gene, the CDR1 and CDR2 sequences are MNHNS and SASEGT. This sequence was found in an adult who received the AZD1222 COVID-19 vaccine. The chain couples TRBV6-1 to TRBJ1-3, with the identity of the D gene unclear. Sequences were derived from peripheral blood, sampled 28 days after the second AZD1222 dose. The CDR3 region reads CASSEVEQPNSGNTIYF. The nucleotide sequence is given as TGTGCCAGCAGTGAAGTCGAGCAACCTAACTCTGGAAACACCATATATTTT.